This passage covers 3 T cell receptor beta chains from one sample sequenced in a study of blood T cell repertoires in COVID-19. The method was immunoSEQ multiplex PCR; TCRdb's version includes in-frame clones alone and lacks a portion of them. The sample records a few hundred thousand clones, around 86% being singletons. Input material: peripheral blood. The source of these receptors is a woman in her 50s with acute or convalescent COVID-19.

The chain has TRBV11-2 and TRBJ1-4, with 8 bases that match TRBD1. The CDR3 totals 15 residues. The J segment lost 5 bases and the V segment lost 3 bases, leaving 5 bases of the junction unmatched. CDR1 and CDR2 from the germline V gene are SGHAT and FQNNGV. The CDR3 spells CASSFQGQANEKLFF. CDR3 DNA: TGTGCCAGCAGCTTCCAGGGACAGGCGAATGAAAAACTGTTTTTT.

The genes are TRBV19 and TRBJ1-2, with D possibly being TRBD1 (6 bases). This CDR3 has 14 amino acids. V was pared by 2 bases and J by 6 bases, with 13 bases between. The V gene's germline CDR1 is LNHDA and CDR2 SQIVND (reference sequence). As DNA, the CDR3 is TGTGCCAGTAGTATATGGGGGCGCGAGGATGGCTACACCTTC. This encodes CASSIWGREDGYTF.

The chain uses TRBV27 and TRBJ1-6; no definite D call. V was cut by 2 bases and J by 7 bases, with 9 bases left in between. The CDR3 loop spans 14 amino acids. From germline, CDR1 is MNHEY and CDR2 SMNVEV (reference sequence). The CDR3 nucleotides read TGTGCCAGCAGTTTAAAGGGCGGGAATTCACCCCTCCACTTT. It codes for CASSLKGGNSPLHF.